One sample yielded the 28 T cell receptor beta chains listed below, sequenced in a study of T cell responses to AZD1222 COVID-19 vaccine. Here immunoSEQ multiplex PCR was the method, and the copy in TCRdb shows in-frame clones only, minus some. The profile shows about 150,000 clones, 88% of them singletons. Source: peripheral blood, taken on day 0 of AZD1222 vaccination. The origin of the receptors is an adult in good health.

The table lists this clone with a count of one. The chain joins TRBV28 to TRBJ1-5; D is unresolved. V shed 7 bases and J shed 7 bases, with 17 bases lying between them. CDR1 and CDR2 from the germline V gene are MDHEN and SYDVKM. The CDR3 totals 14 residues. The DNA of the CDR3 is TGTGCCAGCACCCAAGGTCAGGATAAACAGCCCCAGCATTTT. Protein product: CASTQGQDKQPQHF.

The chain is built from TRBV27 and TRBJ1-6, with TRBD1 matching over 8 bases. The V and J ends lost 8 bases and 11 bases, in that order; junction bases with no gene match: 5. Germline CDR1 and CDR2: MNHEY and SMNVEV (reference sequence). The CDR3 is 12 amino acids. DNA for the CDR3: TGTGCCAGCGCAGGGGGCTCTGCACCCCTCCACTTT. Protein product: CASAGGSAPLHF.

The gene calls are TRBV2 and TRBJ1-4; 10 bases are a match to TRBD1. Germline assignment: CDR1 SNHLY and CDR2 FYNNEI. V lost 4 bases to trimming and J lost 6 bases; unmatched junction nucleotides: 2. CDR3 length: 14 residues. As DNA, the CDR3 is TGTGCCAGCAGTGCCGGGACAGGGGATGAAAAACTGTTTTTT. It translates to CASSAGTGDEKLFF.

J is TRBJ2-1 and V is TRBV3-1 (or the pseudogene TRBV3-2); 7 nucleotides line up with TRBD2. CDR3 size: 16 residues. The ends lost 1 base at V and 8 bases at J; junction bases unmatched: 11. Germline V CDR1 and CDR2: LGHDT, YNNKEL (reference sequence). The CDR3 is CASSQGSWGGTDEQFF. The DNA for the CDR3 is TGTGCCAGCAGCCAAGGGTCGTGGGGGGGAACAGATGAGCAGTTCTTC.

The chain is built from TRBV16 and TRBJ1-1; tentative D call: TRBD1 (6 bases). Germline V CDR1 and CDR2: KGHSY, FQNENV. The CDR3 runs 13 residues. Deletions cut 4 bases from V and 4 bases from J, with 10 bases between. Written as DNA, the CDR3 is TGTGCCAGCAGCCTAAGGGGGGGCACTGAAGCTTTCTTT. This codes for CASSLRGGTEAFF.

A remark on this clone: The sample contains more than one DNA sequence encoding this CDR3. V is TRBV11-1 and J is TRBJ2-1; possible D gene TRBD2, 7 bases. Germline V gene lookup returns CDR1 SGHAT and CDR2 FQDESV (reference sequence). The CDR3 runs 13 residues. The V end was cut by 5 bases, the J end by 6 bases, with 11 bases between. DNA of the CDR3: TGTGCCAGCAGCCCGGGGGGCCCCAATGAGCAGTTCTTC. Residues: CASSPGGPNEQFF.

This chain links TRBV6-5 with TRBJ2-1; D may be TRBD1 or TRBD2 (6 bases each). Germline lookup yields CDR1 MNHEY and CDR2 SVGAGI. The CDR3 spans 13 residues. Trimming stripped 0 bases from V and 10 bases from J, with 10 bases between. The CDR3: CASSYSIGGEQFF. DNA of the CDR3: TGTGCCAGCAGTTACTCGATAGGGGGGGAGCAGTTCTTC.

The V and J genes are TRBV7-2 and TRBJ2-7; TRBD2 matches 9 bases. Per the germline V gene, CDR1 is SGHTA and CDR2 is FQGNSA. Losses at the gene ends were 3 bases for V and 1 base for J; bases not matched to a gene: 10. The CDR3 extends over 17 amino acids. The CDR3: CASSLTSGPPASYEQYF. The CDR3 region has the DNA TGTGCCAGCAGCTTGACTAGCGGTCCCCCCGCGTCCTACGAGCAGTACTTC.

CDR3 sequence: CASSVGGTGYGYTF. The CDR3, as DNA: TGTGCCAGCAGCGTAGGAGGGACAGGGTATGGCTACACCTTC. This sequence joins TRBV9 and TRBJ1-2; 9 nucleotides agree with TRBD1. This CDR3 spans 14 amino acids. Germline V gene lookup returns CDR1 SGDLS and CDR2 YYNGEE. J gave up 5 bases and V 0 bases, and 2 bases lay outside the gene matches.

By share, this clone ranks as medium-sized. The chain has TRBV5-3 and TRBJ2-1; tentatively, D is TRBD1 (5 bases). TRBV5-3 is an ORF; its function is uncertain. Trimming stripped 4 bases from V and 0 bases from J, with 17 bases between. The CDR3 loop spans 17 amino acids. CDR3 in amino acids: CARSPESRGSSYNEQFF. DNA for the CDR3: TGTGCCAGAAGCCCTGAATCAAGGGGAAGCTCCTACAATGAGCAGTTCTTC.

This rearrangement joins TRBV3-1 (or the pseudogene TRBV3-2) to TRBJ2-1; unclear D gene. The germline gives CDR1 LGHDT, CDR2 YNNKEL (reference sequence). CDR3 length: 12 residues. V was cut by 1 base and J by 11 bases, with 9 bases left in between. CDR3 DNA: TGTGCCAGCAGCCAAGGAGCACTAAAGCAGTTCTTC. It encodes CASSQGALKQFF.

V is TRBV7-2 and J is TRBJ2-7; D may match TRBD1 or TRBD2 (5 bases each). This CDR3 has 14 amino acids. Per germline, CDR1 SGHTA and CDR2 FQGNSA. The ends were cut back, 3 bases at V and 4 bases at J, with 13 bases in the middle. CDR3 sequence: CASSFSRGPYEQYF. The CDR3 bases are TGTGCCAGCAGCTTTAGCCGGGGACCTTACGAGCAGTACTTC. The whole variable domain, filled in from reference TRBV7-2 and TRBJ2-7, reads GAGVSQSPSNKVTEKGKDVELRCDPISGHTALYWYRQSLGQGLEFLIYFQGNSAPDKSGLPSDRFSAERTGGSVSTLTIQRTQQEDSAVYLCASSFSRGPYEQYFGPGTRLTVT.

The chain recombines TRBV19 with TRBJ2-7, with unresolved D. In germline, CDR1 is LNHDA, CDR2 SQIVND (reference sequence). V lost 5 bases and J lost 3, with 11 bases in between. The length of the CDR3 is 13 residues. The CDR3 region is CASSWAKSYEQYF. The CDR3 DNA is TGTGCCAGTAGTTGGGCCAAGAGCTACGAGCAGTACTTC.

The chain has TRBV6-1 and TRBJ1-1; D is unresolved. Looked up from germline, CDR1 is MNHNS and CDR2 is SASEGT. The CDR3 runs 14 residues. The ends were cut back, 2 bases at V and 6 bases at J, with 13 bases in the middle. The CDR3 here is CASSEWGGRAEAFF. In nucleotides, the CDR3 is TGTGCCAGCAGTGAATGGGGAGGTCGGGCTGAAGCTTTCTTT.

The chain has TRBV3-1 (or the pseudogene TRBV3-2) and TRBJ1-1, with no clear D. The CDR3 extends over 14 amino acids. The V end lost 1 base, the J end lost 2 bases, and 8 bases lay between the germline ends. Germline V lookup: CDR1 LGHDT, CDR2 YNNKEL (reference sequence). CDR3 protein: CASSQGLKNTEAFF. Here the CDR3 DNA reads TGTGCCAGCAGCCAAGGTCTCAAAAACACTGAAGCTTTCTTT.

V and J are TRBV3-1 (or the pseudogene TRBV3-2) and TRBJ1-3, with 10 positions matching TRBD1. This CDR3 region has 19 residues. Germline V gives CDR1 LGHDT, CDR2 YNNKEL (reference sequence). The V and J ends lost 5 bases and 1 base, in that order; junction bases with no gene match: 14. The CDR3 DNA reads as TGTGCCAGCAGCAGTAGGCCGGGACAGGGGCTGTATTCTGGAAACACCATATATTTT. Translating gives CASSSRPGQGLYSGNTIYF.

The V gene is TRBV18, the J gene TRBJ1-4, with 7 bases matching TRBD1. Germline loops: CDR1 KGHSH, CDR2 LQKENI. Unmatched junction bases numbered 8, after V lost 4 bases and J lost 0 bases. The CDR3 covers 17 residues. The CDR3 nucleotides are TGTGCCAGCTCACAACTTAATACAGGGGCAACTAATGAAAAACTGTTTTTT. It codes for CASSQLNTGATNEKLFF.

With respect to this clone: Other nucleotide sequences from this sample produce the same CDR3. J is TRBJ1-1 and V is TRBV6-5; no clear D. Germline loops: CDR1 MNHEY, CDR2 SVGAGI. The CDR3 contains 13 residues. Trimming stripped 6 bases from V and 1 base from J, with 9 bases between. CDR3 sequence (DNA): TGTGCCAGCAGCACCTTAGCGAACACTGAAGCTTTCTTT. Encoded protein: CASSTLANTEAFF.

The chain is built from TRBV10-3 and TRBJ2-7; D not certain. V was trimmed by 4 bases and J by 0 bases, leaving 13 bases between them. The CDR3 is 15 amino acids. Germline V gene lookup returns CDR1 ENHRY and CDR2 SYGVKD. CDR3 sequence: CAISGKDGSSYEQYF. The CDR3 region has the DNA TGTGCCATCAGTGGAAAGGACGGAAGCTCCTACGAGCAGTACTTC.

This clone is a singleton in its sample. The V and J genes are TRBV29-1 and TRBJ1-4; the D is unclear. CDR1 and CDR2 (germline): SQVTM, ANQGSEA. Trimming took 2 bases from V and 8 from J, leaving 12 bases between them. This CDR3 contains 13 residues. CDR3 loop: CSVEMRVGEKLFF. CDR3 in DNA: TGCAGCGTTGAAATGAGGGTCGGGGAAAAACTGTTTTTT.

V is TRBV5-1 and J is TRBJ1-1; a weak D match, TRBD1 (6 bases). The CDR3 spans 15 residues. Trimming took 3 bases from V and 2 from J, leaving 14 bases between them. Per the germline V gene, CDR1 is SGHRS and CDR2 is YFSETQ. The CDR3 here is CASSSFGQTNTEAFF. As DNA, the CDR3 is TGCGCCAGCAGCTCATTCGGACAGACTAACACTGAAGCTTTCTTT.

The chain is built from TRBV18 and TRBJ2-7; D unclear. The CDR3 is 13 amino acids. Trimming pared 1 base from V and 7 bases from J, leaving 11 bases between. Per germline, CDR1 KGHSH and CDR2 LQKENI. CDR3 sequence reads: CASSPLSLGEQYF. The CDR3 DNA sequence: TGTGCCAGCTCACCACTTTCCTTGGGGGAGCAGTACTTC.

V usage is TRBV7-2 and J usage is TRBJ1-2; 9 nucleotides align to TRBD1. The CDR3 is made up of 13 amino acids. The V gene's germline CDR1 is SGHTA and CDR2 FQGNSA. V shed 4 bases and J 8 bases; nucleotides not matched to a gene: 5. The CDR3 bases are TGTGCCAGCAGCTCCCGGGACAGGGACGGCTACACCTTC. This translates into CASSSRDRDGYTF.

The genes are TRBV15 and TRBJ1-2; 10 bases match TRBD1. CDR1 and CDR2 (germline): LNHNV, YYDKDF (reference sequence). J lost 6 bases, V lost 0 bases, and 7 bases had no gene match. This CDR3 contains 16 residues. As DNA, the CDR3 is TGTGCCACCAGCAGAGACTTGACAGGGGGCGCGGATGGCTACACCTTC. Translated: CATSRDLTGGADGYTF.

The chain uses TRBV27 and TRBJ2-7, with 9 bases that match TRBD1. The CDR3 spans 14 residues. V gave up 5 bases and J gave up 5 bases; unmatched junction bases: 7. Germline V gene sequence: CDR1 MNHEY, CDR2 SMNVEV (reference sequence). CDR3: CASSPSGQGNEQYF. The CDR3 coding sequence is TGTGCCAGCAGTCCCTCGGGACAGGGCAACGAGCAGTACTTC.

This clone was picked up one time. V gene TRBV6-1 combines with J gene TRBJ1-2, with D maybe TRBD1 (5 bases). Germline V gives CDR1 MNHNS, CDR2 SASEGT. V was trimmed by 3 bases and J by 5 bases, leaving 13 bases between them. The CDR3 has 14 residues. CDR3 residues: CASSEPGLGYGYTF. CDR3 DNA: TGTGCCAGCAGTGAGCCGGGGCTCGGGTATGGCTACACCTTC.

The chain recombines TRBV28 with TRBJ1-5; perhaps TRBD1 as D (6 bases). The CDR3 sequence is 14 residues long. V gave up 6 bases and J gave up 3 bases, with 12 bases separating them. Per the germline V gene, CDR1 is MDHEN and CDR2 is SYDVKM. The CDR3 here is CASSPQGYNQPQHF. In nucleotides, the CDR3 is TGTGCCAGCAGCCCACAGGGCTACAATCAGCCCCAGCATTTT.

The V gene is TRBV18, the J gene TRBJ1-4; TRBD1 is a possible D gene (5 bases). This CDR3 spans 14 amino acids. Germline lookup yields CDR1 KGHSH and CDR2 LQKENI. V was trimmed by 4 bases and J by 3 bases, leaving 9 bases between them. The CDR3 sequence: CASSRTGPNEKLFF. CDR3 nucleotide sequence: TGTGCCAGCTCACGAACAGGTCCTAATGAAAAACTGTTTTTT.